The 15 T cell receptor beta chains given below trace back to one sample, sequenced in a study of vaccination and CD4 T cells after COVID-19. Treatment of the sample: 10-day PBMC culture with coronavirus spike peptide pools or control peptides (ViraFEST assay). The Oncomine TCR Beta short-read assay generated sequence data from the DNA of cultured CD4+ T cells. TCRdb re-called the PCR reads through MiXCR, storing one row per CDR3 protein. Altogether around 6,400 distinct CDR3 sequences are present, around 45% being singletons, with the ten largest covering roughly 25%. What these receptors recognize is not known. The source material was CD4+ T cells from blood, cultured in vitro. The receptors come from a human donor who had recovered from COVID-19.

DNA of the CDR3: TGCAGTGCTAGGTTGGCAGAACGTGGCTATGGCTACACCTTC. Amino acids: CSARLAERGYGYTF. This chain uses TRBV20-1 with TRBJ1-2; D ambiguous. V was pared by 3 bases and J by 4 bases, with 15 bases between. The CDR3 runs to 14 residues. CDR1 and CDR2 (germline): DFQATT, SNEGSKA (reference sequence).

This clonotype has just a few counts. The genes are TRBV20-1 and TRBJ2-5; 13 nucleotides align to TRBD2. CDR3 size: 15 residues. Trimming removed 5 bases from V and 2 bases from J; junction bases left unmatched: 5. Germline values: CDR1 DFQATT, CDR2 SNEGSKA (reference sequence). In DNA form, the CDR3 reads TGCAGTGCTGGGACTAGCGGGACCTTACAAGAGACCCAGTACTTC. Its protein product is CSAGTSGTLQETQYF.

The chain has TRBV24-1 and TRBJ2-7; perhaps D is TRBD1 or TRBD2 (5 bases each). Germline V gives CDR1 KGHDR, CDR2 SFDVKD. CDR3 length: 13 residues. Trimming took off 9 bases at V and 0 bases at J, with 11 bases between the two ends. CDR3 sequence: CATGDRNSYEQYF. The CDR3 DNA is TGTGCCACCGGGGACCGGAACTCCTACGAGCAGTACTTC.

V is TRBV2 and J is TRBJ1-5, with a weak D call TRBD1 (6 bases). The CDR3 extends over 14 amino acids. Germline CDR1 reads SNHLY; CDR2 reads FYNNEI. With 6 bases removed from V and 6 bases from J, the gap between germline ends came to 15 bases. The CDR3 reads CASRQGSTSQPQHF. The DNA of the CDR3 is TGTGCCAGCAGACAGGGAAGTACATCTCAGCCCCAGCATTTT.

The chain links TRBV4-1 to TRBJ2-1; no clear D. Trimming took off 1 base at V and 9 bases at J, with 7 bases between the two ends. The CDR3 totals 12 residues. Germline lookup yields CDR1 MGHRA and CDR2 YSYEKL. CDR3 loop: CASSQVVGEQFF. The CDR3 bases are TGCGCCAGCAGCCAAGTGGTTGGTGAGCAGTTCTTC.

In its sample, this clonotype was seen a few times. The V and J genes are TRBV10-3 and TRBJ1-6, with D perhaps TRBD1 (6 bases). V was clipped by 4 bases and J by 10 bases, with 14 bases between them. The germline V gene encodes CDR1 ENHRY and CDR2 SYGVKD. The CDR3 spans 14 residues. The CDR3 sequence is CAISGGAADSPLHF. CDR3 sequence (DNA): TGTGCCATCAGTGGGGGGGCCGCCGACTCACCCCTCCACTTT.

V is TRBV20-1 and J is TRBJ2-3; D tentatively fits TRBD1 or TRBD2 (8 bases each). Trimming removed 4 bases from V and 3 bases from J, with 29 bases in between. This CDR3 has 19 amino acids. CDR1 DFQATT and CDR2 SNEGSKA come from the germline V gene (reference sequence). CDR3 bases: TGCAGTGCTAAGCCCGTAGCGGGACAGGAGTCGGGGGCTACAGATACGCAGTATTTT. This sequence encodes CSAKPVAGQESGATDTQYF.

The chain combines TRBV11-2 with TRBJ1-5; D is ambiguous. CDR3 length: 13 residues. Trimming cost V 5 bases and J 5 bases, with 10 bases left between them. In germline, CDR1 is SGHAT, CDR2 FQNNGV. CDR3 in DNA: TGTGCCAGCAGCCCGACCACTGATCAGCCCCAGCATTTT. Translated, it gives CASSPTTDQPQHF.

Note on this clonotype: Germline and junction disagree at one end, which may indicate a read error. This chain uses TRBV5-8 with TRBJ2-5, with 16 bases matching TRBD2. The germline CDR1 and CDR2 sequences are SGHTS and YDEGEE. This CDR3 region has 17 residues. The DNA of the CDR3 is TGTGCCAGCATCTTGGGACTAGCGGGAGGGAACCAAGAGACCCAGTACTTC. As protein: CASILGLAGGNQETQYF.

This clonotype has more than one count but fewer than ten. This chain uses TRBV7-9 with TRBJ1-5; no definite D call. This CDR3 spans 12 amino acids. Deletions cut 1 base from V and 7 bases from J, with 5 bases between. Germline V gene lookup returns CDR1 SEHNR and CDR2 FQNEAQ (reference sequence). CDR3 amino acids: CASSLVSQPQHF. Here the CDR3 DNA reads TGTGCCAGCAGCTTAGTCAGCCAGCCCCAGCATTTT.

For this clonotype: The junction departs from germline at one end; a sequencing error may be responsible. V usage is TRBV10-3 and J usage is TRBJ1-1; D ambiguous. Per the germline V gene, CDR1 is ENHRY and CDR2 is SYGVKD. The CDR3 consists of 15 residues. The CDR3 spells CAISGILREDTEAFF. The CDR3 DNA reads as TGTGCCATAAGTGGCATTTTGCGGGAGGACACTGAAGCTTTCTTT.

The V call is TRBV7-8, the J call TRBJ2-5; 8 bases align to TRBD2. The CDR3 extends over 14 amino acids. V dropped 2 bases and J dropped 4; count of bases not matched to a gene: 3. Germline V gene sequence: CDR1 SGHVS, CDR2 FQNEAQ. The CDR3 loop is CASSLNGRGETQYF. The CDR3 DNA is TGTGCCAGCAGCTTAAACGGGAGGGGAGAGACCCAGTACTTC.

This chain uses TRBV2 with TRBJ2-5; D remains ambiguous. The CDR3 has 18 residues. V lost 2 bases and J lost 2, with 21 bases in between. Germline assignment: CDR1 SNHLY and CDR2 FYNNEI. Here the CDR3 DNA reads TGTGCCAGCAGTGAATCCGGTGCGGCAGGCAACGCGCAAGAGACCCAGTACTTC. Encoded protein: CASSESGAAGNAQETQYF. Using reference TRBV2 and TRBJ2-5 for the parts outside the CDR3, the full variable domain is EPEVTQTPSHQVTQMGQEVILRCVPISNHLYFYWYRQILGQKVEFLVSFYNNEISEKSEIFDDQFSVERPDGSNFTLKIRSTKLEDSAMYFCASSESGAAGNAQETQYFGPGTRLLVL.

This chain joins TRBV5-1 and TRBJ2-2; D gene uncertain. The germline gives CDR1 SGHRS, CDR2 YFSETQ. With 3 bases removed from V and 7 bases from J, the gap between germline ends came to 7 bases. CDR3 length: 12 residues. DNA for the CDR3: TGCGCCAGCAGCTCAACGGACGGGGAGCTGTTTTTT. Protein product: CASSSTDGELFF. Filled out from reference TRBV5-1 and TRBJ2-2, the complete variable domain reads KAGVTQTPRYLIKTRGQQVTLSCSPISGHRSVSWYQQTPGQGLQFLFEYFSETQRNKGNFPGRFSGRQFSNSRSEMNVSTLELGDSALYLCASSSTDGELFFGEGSRLTVL.

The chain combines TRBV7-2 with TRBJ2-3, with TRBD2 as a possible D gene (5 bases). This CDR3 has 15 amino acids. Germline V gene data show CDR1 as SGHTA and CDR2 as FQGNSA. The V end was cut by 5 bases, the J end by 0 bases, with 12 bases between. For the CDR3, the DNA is TGTGCCAGCAGCAGAGGGAGTTGGAGCACAGATACGCAGTATTTT. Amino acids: CASSRGSWSTDTQYF.